This T cell receptor (beta chain) derives from a study of blood T cell repertoires in COVID-19. The method was immunoSEQ multiplex PCR; TCRdb's version includes in-frame clones alone and lacks a portion of them. The profile shows under 300,000 clones, 80% to 85% of them singletons. The CDR3 is 14 amino acids. V was pared by 6 bases and J by 0 bases, with 9 bases between. CDR1 and CDR2 (germline): MRHNA, SNTAGT. The chain joins TRBV6-4 to TRBJ1-3, with D uncertain. The specimen sequenced was peripheral blood. The TCR originated in a woman aged 55-75 years with active or convalescent COVID-19. The CDR3 bases are TGTGCCAGCAGCATGGGAGTCTCTGGAAACACCATATATTTT. This translates into CASSMGVSGNTIYF.